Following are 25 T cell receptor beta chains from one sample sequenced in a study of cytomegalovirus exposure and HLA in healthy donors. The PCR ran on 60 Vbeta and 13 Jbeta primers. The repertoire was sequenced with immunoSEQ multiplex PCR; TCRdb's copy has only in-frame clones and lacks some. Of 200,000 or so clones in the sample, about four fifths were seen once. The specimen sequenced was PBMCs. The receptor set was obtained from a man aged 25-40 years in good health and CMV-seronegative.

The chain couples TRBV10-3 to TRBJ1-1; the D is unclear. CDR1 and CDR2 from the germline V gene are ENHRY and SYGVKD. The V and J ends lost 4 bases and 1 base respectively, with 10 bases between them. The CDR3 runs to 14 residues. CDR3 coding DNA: TGTGCCATCAGTGGAGAGATTAGGAACACTGAAGCTTTCTTT. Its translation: CAISGEIRNTEAFF.

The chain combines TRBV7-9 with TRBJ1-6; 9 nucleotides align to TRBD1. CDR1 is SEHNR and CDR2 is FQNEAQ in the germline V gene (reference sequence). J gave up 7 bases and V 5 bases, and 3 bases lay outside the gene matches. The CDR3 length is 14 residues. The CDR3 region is CASSVGQGNSPLHF. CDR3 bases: TGTGCCAGCAGCGTTGGACAGGGGAATTCACCCCTCCACTTT.

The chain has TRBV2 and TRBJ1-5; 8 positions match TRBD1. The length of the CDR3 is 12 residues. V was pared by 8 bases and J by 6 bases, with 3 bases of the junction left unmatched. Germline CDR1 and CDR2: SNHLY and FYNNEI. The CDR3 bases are TGTGCCAGCGGGACAGGAACTCAGCCCCAGCATTTT. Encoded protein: CASGTGTQPQHF.

DNA for the CDR3: TGTGCCAGCAGCCCCGGGACAGGGCGCACCATACAAGAGACCCAGTACTTC. Protein product: CASSPGTGRTIQETQYF. The chain couples TRBV7-2 to TRBJ2-5, with TRBD1 matching over 9 bases. The germline gives CDR1 SGHTA, CDR2 FQGNSA. This CDR3 has 17 amino acids. Trimming at V came to 5 bases and at J to 2 bases, leaving 12 bases not matched to a gene.

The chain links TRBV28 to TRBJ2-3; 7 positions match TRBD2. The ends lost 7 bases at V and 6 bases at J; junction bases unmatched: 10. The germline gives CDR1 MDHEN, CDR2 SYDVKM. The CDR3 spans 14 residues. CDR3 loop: CASTPRGGADTQYF. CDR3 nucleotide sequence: TGTGCCAGCACTCCCCGCGGGGGAGCCGATACGCAGTATTTT.

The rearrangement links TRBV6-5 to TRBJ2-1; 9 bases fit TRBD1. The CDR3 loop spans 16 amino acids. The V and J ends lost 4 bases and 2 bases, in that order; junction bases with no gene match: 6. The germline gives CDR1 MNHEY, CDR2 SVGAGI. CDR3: CASSSFGQGPYNEQFF. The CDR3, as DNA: TGTGCCAGCAGTTCCTTCGGACAGGGGCCCTACAATGAGCAGTTCTTC.

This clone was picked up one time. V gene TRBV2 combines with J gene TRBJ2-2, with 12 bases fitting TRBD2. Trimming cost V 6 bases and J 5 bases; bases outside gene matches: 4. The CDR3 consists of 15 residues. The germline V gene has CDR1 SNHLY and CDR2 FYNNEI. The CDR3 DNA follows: TGTGCCAGCAGCGTCACTAGCGGGGGGACCGGGGAGCTGTTTTTT. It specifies CASSVTSGGTGELFF.

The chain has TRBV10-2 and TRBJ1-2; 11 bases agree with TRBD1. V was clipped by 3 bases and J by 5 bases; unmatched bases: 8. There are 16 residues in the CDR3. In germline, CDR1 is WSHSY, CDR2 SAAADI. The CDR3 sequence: CASSEGTGGDPYGYTF. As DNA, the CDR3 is TGCGCCAGCAGTGAAGGGACAGGGGGTGACCCATATGGCTACACCTTC.

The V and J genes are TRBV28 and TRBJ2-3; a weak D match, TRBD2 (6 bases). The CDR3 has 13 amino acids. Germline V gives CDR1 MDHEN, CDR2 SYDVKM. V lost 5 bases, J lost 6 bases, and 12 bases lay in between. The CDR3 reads CASSGGLRDTQYF. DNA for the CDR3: TGTGCCAGCAGTGGGGGACTGCGGGATACGCAGTATTTT.

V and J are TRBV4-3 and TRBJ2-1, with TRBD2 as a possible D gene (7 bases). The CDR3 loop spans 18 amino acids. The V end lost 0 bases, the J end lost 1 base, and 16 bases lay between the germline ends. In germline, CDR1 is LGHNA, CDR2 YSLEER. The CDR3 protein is CASSQDLGGAISYNEQFF. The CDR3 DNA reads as TGCGCCAGCAGCCAAGATCTTGGGGGGGCCATTTCCTACAATGAGCAGTTCTTC.

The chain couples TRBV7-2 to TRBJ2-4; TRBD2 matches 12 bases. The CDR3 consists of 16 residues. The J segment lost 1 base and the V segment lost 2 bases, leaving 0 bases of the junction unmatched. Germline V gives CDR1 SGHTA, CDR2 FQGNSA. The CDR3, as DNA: TGTGCCAGCAGCTTAACTAGCGGGGGGGCCAAAAACATTCAGTACTTC. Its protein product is CASSLTSGGAKNIQYF.

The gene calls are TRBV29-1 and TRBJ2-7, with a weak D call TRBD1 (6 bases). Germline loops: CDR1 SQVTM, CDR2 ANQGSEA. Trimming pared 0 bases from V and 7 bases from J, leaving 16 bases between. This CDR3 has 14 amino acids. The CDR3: CSVEDRAGDGEQYF. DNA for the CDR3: TGCAGCGTTGAAGATAGGGCAGGGGATGGGGAGCAGTACTTC.

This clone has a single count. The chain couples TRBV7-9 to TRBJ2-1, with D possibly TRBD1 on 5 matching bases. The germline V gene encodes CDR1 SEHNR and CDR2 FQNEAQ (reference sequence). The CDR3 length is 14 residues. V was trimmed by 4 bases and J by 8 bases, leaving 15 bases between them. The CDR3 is CASSSSWGLDEQFF. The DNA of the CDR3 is TGTGCCAGCAGCTCCTCTTGGGGCCTCGATGAGCAGTTCTTC.

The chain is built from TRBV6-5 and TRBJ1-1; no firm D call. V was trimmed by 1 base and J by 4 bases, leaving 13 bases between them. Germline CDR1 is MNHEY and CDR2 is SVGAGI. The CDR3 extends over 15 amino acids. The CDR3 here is CASSYFTLGSTEAFF. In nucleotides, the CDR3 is TGTGCCAGCAGTTACTTTACGCTGGGGAGCACTGAAGCTTTCTTT.

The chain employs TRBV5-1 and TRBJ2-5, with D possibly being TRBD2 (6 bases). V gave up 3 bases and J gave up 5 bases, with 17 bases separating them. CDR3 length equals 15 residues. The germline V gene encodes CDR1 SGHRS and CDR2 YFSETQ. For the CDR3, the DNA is TGCGCCAGCAGCTCTCGGGGGTTGAGCTCGGAGACCCAGTACTTC. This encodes CASSSRGLSSETQYF.

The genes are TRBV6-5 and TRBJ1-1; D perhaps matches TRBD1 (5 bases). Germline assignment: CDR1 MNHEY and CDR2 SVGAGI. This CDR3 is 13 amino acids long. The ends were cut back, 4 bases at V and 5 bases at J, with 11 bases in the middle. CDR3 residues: CASSSHGGTEAFF. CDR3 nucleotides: TGTGCCAGCAGTTCCCACGGGGGGACTGAAGCTTTCTTT.

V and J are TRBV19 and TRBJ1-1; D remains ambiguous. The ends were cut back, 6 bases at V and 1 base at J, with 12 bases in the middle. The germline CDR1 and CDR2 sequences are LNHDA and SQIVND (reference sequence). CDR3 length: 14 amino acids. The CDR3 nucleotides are TGTGCCAGTAGCCAGGACGGGAAGAACACTGAAGCTTTCTTT. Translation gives CASSQDGKNTEAFF.

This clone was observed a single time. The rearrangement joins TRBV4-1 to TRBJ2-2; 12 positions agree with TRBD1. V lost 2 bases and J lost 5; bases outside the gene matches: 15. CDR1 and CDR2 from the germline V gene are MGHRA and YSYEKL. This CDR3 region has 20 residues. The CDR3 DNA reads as TGCGCCAGCAGCCAATTACCGGGACAGGGGGCGCGGAGGGAGACCGGGGAGCTGTTTTTT. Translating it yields CASSQLPGQGARRETGELFF.

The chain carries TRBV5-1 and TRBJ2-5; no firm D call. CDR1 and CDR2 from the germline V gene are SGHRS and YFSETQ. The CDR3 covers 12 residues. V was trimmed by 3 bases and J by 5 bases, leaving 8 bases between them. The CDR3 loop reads CASSSTGETQYF. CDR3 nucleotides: TGCGCCAGCAGCTCTACCGGGGAGACCCAGTACTTC. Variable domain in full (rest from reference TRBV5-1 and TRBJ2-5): KAGVTQTPRYLIKTRGQQVTLSCSPISGHRSVSWYQQTPGQGLQFLFEYFSETQRNKGNFPGRFSGRQFSNSRSEMNVSTLELGDSALYLCASSSTGETQYFGPGTRLLVL.

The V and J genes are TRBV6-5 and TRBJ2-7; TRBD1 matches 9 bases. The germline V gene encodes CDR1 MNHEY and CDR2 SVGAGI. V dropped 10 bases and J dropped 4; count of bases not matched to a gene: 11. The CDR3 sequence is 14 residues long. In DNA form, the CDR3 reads TGTGCCACGGAAGGGACAGGGAGGACATACGAGCAGTACTTC. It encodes CATEGTGRTYEQYF.

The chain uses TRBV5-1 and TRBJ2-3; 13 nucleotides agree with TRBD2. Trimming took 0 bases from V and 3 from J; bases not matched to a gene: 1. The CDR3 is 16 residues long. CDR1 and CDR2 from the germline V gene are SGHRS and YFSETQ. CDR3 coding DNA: TGCGCCAGCAGCTTGGGGACTAGCGGGGGAACAGATACGCAGTATTTT. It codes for CASSLGTSGGTDTQYF.

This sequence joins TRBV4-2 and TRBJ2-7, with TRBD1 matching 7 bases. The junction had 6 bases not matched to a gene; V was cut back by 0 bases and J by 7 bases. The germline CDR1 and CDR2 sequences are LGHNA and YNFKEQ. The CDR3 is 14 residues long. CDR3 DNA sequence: TGTGCCAGCAGCCAAGATCTAGGGGGCGGGGAGCAGTACTTC. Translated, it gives CASSQDLGGGEQYF.

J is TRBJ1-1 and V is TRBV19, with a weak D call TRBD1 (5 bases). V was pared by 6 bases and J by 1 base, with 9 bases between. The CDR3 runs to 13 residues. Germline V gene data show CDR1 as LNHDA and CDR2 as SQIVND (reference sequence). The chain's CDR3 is CASRPTANTEAFF. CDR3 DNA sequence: TGTGCCAGTAGACCGACAGCGAACACTGAAGCTTTCTTT.

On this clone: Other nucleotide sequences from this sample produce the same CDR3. In DNA form, the CDR3 reads TGTGCCAGTGGCGGCTCCTACGAGCAGTACTTC. Its translation is CASGGSYEQYF. The V gene is TRBV27, the J gene TRBJ2-7; the D is unclear. The CDR3 consists of 11 residues. V was clipped by 9 bases and J by 0 bases, with 6 bases between them. Germline-derived CDR1 and CDR2 are MNHEY and SMNVEV (reference sequence).

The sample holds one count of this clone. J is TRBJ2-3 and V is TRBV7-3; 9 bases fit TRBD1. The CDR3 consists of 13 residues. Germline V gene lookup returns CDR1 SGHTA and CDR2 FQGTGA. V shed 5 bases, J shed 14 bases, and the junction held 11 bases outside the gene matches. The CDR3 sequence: CASSPLGGTGLYF. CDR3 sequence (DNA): TGTGCCAGCAGCCCTTTGGGGGGGACAGGGCTGTATTTT.